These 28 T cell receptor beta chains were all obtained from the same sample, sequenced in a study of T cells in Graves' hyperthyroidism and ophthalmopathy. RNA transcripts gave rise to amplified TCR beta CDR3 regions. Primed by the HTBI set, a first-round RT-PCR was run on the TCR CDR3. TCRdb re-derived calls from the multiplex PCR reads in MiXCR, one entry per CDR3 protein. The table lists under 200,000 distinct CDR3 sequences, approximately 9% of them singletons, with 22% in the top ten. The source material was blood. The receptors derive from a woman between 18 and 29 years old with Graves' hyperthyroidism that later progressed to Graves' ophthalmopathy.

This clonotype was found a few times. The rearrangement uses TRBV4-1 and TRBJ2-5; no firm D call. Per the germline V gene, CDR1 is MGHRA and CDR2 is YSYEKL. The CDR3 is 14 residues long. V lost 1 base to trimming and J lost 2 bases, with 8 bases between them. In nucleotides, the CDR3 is TGCGCCAGCAGCCAAGGACCAAAACAAGAGACCCAGTACTTC. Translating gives CASSQGPKQETQYF.

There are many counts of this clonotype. CDR3: CASSLHGEYQPQHF. The CDR3 region has the DNA TGTGCCAGCAGCTTACATGGGGAGTATCAGCCCCAGCATTTT. This chain links TRBV7-9 with TRBJ1-5, with D uncertain. The V gene's germline CDR1 is SEHNR and CDR2 FQNEAQ (reference sequence). The CDR3 consists of 14 residues. Trimming stripped 2 bases from V and 5 bases from J, with 10 bases between.

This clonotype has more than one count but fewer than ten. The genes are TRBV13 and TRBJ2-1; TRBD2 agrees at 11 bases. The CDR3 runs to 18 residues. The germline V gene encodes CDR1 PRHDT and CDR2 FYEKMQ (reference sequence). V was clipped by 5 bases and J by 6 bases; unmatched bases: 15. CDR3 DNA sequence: TGTGCCAGCAGCCCCCGCCCCCCGACTAGCGGGATGGGCAATGAGCAGTTCTTC. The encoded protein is CASSPRPPTSGMGNEQFF. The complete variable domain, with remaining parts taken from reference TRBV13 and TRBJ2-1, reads AAGVIQSPRHLIKEKRETATLKCYPIPRHDTVYWYQQGPGQDPQFLISFYEKMQSDKGSIPDRFSAQQFSDYHSELNMSSLELGDSALYFCASSPRPPTSGMGNEQFFGPGTRLTVL.

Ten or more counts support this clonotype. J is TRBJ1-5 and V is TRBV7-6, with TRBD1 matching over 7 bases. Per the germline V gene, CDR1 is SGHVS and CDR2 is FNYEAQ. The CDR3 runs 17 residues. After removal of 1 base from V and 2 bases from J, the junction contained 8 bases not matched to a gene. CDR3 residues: CASSLGQGGLGNQPQHF. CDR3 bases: TGTGCCAGCAGCTTAGGTCAGGGGGGATTAGGCAATCAGCCCCAGCATTTT.

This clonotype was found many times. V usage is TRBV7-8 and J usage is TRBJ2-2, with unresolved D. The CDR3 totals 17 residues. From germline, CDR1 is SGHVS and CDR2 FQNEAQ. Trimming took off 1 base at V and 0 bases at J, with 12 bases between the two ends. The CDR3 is CASSLVGVHSNTGELFF. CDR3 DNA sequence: TGTGCCAGCAGCTTAGTTGGCGTCCACTCGAACACCGGGGAGCTGTTTTTT.

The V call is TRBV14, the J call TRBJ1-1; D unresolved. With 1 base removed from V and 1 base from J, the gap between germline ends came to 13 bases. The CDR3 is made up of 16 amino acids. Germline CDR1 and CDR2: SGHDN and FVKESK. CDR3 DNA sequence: TGTGCCAGCAGCCAAGGAGTTTGGACCGGGAACACTGAAGCTTTCTTT. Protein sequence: CASSQGVWTGNTEAFF.

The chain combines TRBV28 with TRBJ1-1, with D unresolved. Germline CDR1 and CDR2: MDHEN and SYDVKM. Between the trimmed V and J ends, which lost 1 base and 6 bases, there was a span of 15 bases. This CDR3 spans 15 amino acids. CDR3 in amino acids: CASSLFGPVAPEAFF. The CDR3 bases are TGTGCCAGCAGTTTATTTGGACCCGTGGCGCCTGAAGCTTTCTTT.

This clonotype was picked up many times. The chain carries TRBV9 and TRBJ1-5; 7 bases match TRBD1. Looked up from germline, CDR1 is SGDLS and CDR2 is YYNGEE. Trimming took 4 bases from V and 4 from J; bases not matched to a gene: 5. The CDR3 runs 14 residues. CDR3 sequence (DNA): TGTGCCAGCAGCACGGGACAGTCAAATCAGCCCCAGCATTTT. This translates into CASSTGQSNQPQHF.

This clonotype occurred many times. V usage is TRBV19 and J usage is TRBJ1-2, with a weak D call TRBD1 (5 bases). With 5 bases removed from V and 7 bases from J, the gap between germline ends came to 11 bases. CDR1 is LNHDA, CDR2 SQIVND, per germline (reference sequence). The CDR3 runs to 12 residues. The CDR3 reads CASSVQGFGYTF. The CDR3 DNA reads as TGTGCCAGTAGTGTGCAGGGTTTTGGCTACACCTTC.

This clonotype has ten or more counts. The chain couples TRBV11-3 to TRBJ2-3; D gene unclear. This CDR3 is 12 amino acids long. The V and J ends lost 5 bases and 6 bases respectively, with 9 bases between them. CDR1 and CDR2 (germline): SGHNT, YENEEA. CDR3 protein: CASSAGQDTQYF. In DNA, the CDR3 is TGTGCCAGCAGCGCTGGTCAGGATACGCAGTATTTT.

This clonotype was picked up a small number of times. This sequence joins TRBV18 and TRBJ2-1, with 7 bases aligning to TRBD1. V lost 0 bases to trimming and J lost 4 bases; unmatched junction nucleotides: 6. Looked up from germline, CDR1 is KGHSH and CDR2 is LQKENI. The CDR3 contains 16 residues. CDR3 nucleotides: TGTGCCAGCTCACCACCAGGAGACAGGGTGTACAATGAGCAGTTCTTC. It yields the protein CASSPPGDRVYNEQFF.

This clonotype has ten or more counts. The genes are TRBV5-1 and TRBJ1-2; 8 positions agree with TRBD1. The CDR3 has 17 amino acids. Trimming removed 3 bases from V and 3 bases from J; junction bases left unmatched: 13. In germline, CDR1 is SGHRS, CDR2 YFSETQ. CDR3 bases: TGCGCCAGCAGCTATCTAATCCCGACAGGGGAGGACTATGGCTACACCTTC. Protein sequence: CASSYLIPTGEDYGYTF.

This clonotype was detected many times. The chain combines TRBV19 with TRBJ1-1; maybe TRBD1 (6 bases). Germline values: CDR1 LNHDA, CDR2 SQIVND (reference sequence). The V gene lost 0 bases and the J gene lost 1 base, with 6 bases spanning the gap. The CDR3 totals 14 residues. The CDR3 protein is CASSIEQGNTEAFF. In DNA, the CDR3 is TGTGCCAGTAGTATAGAACAGGGGAACACTGAAGCTTTCTTT. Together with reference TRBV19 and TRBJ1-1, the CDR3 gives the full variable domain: DGGITQSPKYLFRKEGQNVTLSCEQNLNHDAMYWYRQDPGQGLRLIYYSQIVNDFQKGDIAEGYSVSREKKESFPLTVTSAQKNPTAFYLCASSIEQGNTEAFFGQGTRLTVV.

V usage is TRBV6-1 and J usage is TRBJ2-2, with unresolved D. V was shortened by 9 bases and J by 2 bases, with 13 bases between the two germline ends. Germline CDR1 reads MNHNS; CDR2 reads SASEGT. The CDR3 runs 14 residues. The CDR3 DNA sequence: TGTGCCAGAGTAAAAGGGTCAAACACCGGGGAGCTGTTTTTT. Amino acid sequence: CARVKGSNTGELFF.

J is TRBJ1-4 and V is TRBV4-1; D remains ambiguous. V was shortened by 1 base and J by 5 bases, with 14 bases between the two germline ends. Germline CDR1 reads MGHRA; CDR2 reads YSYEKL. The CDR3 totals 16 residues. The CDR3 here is CASSQAPGLLNEKLFF. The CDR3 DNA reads TGCGCCAGCAGCCAAGCACCAGGCCTTTTAAATGAAAAACTGTTTTTT.

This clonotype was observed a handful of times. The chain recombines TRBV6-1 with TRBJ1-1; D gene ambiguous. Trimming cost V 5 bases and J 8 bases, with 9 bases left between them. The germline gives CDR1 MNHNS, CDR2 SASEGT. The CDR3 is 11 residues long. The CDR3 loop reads CASSSVGEAFF. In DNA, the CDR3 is TGTGCCAGCAGTAGCGTCGGAGAAGCTTTCTTT.

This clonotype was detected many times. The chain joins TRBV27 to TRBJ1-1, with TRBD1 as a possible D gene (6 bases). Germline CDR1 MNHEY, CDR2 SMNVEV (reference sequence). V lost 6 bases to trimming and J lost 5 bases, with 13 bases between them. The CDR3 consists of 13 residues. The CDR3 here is CASSPDRITEAFF. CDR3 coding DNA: TGTGCCAGCAGCCCCGACAGGATAACTGAAGCTTTCTTT.

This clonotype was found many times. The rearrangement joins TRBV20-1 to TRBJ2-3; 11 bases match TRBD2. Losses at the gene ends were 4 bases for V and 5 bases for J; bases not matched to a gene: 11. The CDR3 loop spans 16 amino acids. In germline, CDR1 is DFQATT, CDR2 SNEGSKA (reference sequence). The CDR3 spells CSANVLAGALKDTQYF. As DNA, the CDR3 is TGCAGTGCTAATGTACTAGCGGGAGCTTTGAAAGATACGCAGTATTTT.

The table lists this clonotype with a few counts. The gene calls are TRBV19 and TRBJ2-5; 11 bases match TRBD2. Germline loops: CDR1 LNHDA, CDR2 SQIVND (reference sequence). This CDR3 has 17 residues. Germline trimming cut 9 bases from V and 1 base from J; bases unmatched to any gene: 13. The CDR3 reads CASSRASGGTTQETQYF. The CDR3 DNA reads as TGTGCCAGCTCCCGGGCTAGCGGGGGGACCACCCAAGAGACCCAGTACTTC.

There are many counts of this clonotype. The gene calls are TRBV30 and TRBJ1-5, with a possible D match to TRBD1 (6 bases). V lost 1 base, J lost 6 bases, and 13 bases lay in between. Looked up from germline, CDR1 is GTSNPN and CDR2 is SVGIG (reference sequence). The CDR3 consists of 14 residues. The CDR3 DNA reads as TGTGCCTGGAGTGCCGAACAGGGAGGTCAGCCCCAGCATTTT. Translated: CAWSAEQGGQPQHF.

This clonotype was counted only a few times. The CDR3 DNA is TGTGCCATCAGTGGGGACCGGGACAGGGGATTAACTAGCACAGATACGCAGTATTTT. Amino acids: CAISGDRDRGLTSTDTQYF. This chain joins TRBV10-3 and TRBJ2-3; 10 bases line up with TRBD1. The CDR3 covers 19 residues. Germline V gene data show CDR1 as ENHRY and CDR2 as SYGVKD. V lost 4 bases and J lost 0; bases outside the gene matches: 13.

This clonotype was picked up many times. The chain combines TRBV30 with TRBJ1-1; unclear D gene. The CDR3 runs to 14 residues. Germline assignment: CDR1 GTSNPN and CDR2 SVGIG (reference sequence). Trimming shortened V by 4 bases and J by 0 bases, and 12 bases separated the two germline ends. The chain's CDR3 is CAWTVNLMNTEAFF. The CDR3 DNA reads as TGTGCCTGGACCGTAAATCTCATGAACACTGAAGCTTTCTTT.

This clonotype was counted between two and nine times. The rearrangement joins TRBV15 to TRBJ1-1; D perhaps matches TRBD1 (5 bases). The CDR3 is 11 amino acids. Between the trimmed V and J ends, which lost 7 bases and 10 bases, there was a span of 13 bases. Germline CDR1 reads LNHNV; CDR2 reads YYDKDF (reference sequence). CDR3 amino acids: CATKGQSGAFF. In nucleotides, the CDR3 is TGTGCCACCAAGGGGCAGTCGGGAGCTTTCTTT.

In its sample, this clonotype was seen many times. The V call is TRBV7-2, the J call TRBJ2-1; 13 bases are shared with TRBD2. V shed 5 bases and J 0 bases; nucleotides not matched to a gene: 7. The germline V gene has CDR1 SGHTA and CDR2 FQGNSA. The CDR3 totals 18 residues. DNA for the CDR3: TGTGCCAGCAGCGCCCCCGGGACTAGCGGGGCCTCCTACAATGAGCAGTTCTTC. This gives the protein CASSAPGTSGASYNEQFF.

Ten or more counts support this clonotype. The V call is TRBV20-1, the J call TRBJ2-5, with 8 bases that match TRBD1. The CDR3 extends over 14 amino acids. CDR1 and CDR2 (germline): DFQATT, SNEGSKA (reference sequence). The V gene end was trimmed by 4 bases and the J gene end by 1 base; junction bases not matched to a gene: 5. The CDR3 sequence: CSATTGGAQETQYF. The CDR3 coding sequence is TGCAGTGCTACTACAGGGGGAGCCCAAGAGACCCAGTACTTC.

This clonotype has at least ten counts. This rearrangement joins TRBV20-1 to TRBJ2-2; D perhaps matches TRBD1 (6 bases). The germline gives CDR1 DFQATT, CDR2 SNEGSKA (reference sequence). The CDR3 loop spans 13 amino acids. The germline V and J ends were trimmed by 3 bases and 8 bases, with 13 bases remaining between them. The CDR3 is CSASQGRLGELFF. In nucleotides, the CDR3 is TGCAGTGCTAGTCAGGGGCGGTTGGGGGAGCTGTTTTTT.

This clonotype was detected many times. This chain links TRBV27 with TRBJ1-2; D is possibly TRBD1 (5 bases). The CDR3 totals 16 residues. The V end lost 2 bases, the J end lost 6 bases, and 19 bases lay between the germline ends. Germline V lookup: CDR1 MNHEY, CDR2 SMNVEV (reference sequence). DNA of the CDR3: TGTGCCAGCAGTTTAACGGGCTTATCGGAGGGGAATGGCTACACCTTC. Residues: CASSLTGLSEGNGYTF.

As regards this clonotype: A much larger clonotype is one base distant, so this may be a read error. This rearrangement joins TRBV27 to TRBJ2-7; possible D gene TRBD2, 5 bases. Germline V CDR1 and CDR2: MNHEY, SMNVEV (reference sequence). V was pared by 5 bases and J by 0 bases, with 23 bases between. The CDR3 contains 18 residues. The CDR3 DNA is TGTGCCAGCAGTCCGACCCCGCGGGCTACGACCCTCTCCTACGAGCAGTACTTC. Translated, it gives CASSPTPRATTLSYEQYF.